The next 9 T cell receptor beta chains were all read from a single sample in a study of response to subunit inactivated influenza vaccine. Each CDR3 protein gets one entry after TCRdb re-called the RT-PCR reads with MiXCR. The table shows about 310,000 distinct CDR3 sequences, with less than 25% occurring only once. Here the sequenced sample was PBMCs from blood, taken about 19 months after vaccination. These receptors all come from a man aged 45 to 75 who received an inactivated influenza vaccine.

This sequence joins TRBV6-2 or TRBV6-3 and TRBJ1-5; 11 bases agree with TRBD1. CDR1 and CDR2 (germline): MNHEY, SVGEGT. The V segment lost 6 bases and the J segment 5 bases; nucleotides outside the gene matches: 6. The CDR3 sequence is 15 residues long. CDR3 sequence (DNA): TGTGCCAGCAGCTCCCGGACAGGGGGCGATCAGCCCCAGCATTTT. It codes for CASSSRTGGDQPQHF.

This clonotype was counted only a few times. This chain uses TRBV4-3 with TRBJ1-6; D is possibly TRBD1 (5 bases). Germline V gene data show CDR1 as LGHNA and CDR2 as YSLEER. This CDR3 contains 13 residues. V was clipped by 1 base and J by 12 bases, with 10 bases between them. CDR3 residues: CASSQADRKPLHF. The CDR3 DNA follows: TGCGCCAGCAGCCAAGCCGACAGAAAACCCCTCCACTTT.

This rearrangement joins TRBV3-1 to TRBJ1-2; 8 nucleotides line up with TRBD1. The CDR3 consists of 15 residues. Germline V lookup: CDR1 LGHDT, CDR2 YNNKEL (reference sequence). The V and J ends lost 4 bases and 5 bases, in that order; junction bases with no gene match: 9. This CDR3 reads CASSPTYRGRYGYTF. The DNA of the CDR3 is TGTGCCAGCAGCCCGACGTACAGGGGGAGGTATGGCTACACCTTC.

There are a few counts of this clonotype. The rearrangement links TRBV7-8 to TRBJ1-2, with 7 bases aligning to TRBD1. The CDR3 covers 15 residues. Trimming cost V 4 bases and J 5 bases; bases outside gene matches: 10. Per the germline V gene, CDR1 is SGHVS and CDR2 is FQNEAQ. CDR3 residues: CASSSRTGGPYGYTF. The CDR3 DNA reads as TGTGCCAGCAGCTCTCGGACAGGCGGGCCGTATGGCTACACCTTC.

The chain employs TRBV18 and TRBJ1-5, with 7 positions matching TRBD1. The CDR3 extends over 17 amino acids. V trimming: 2 bases; J trimming: 0 bases; junction bases outside the gene matches: 7. Per germline, CDR1 KGHSH and CDR2 LQKENI. DNA of the CDR3: TGTGCCAGCTCACCAGACAGGGAAACATATAGCAATCAGCCCCAGCATTTT. It codes for CASSPDRETYSNQPQHF.

This rearrangement joins TRBV6-2 or TRBV6-3 to TRBJ2-1; D possibly corresponds to TRBD1 (5 bases). This CDR3 comprises 13 residues. Trimming stripped 7 bases from V and 8 bases from J, with 15 bases between. Germline CDR1 is MNHEY and CDR2 is SVGEGT. For the CDR3, the DNA is TGTGCCAGCAACAGGCCGGCGTTGGATGAGCAGTTCTTC. Encoded protein: CASNRPALDEQFF.

This clonotype was observed a handful of times. The J gene is TRBJ1-5, the V gene TRBV6-1, with a tentative D call TRBD1 (6 bases). CDR1 and CDR2 (germline): MNHNS, SASEGT. Trimming cost V 7 bases and J 0 bases, with 13 bases left between them. The CDR3 consists of 15 residues. In DNA, the CDR3 is TGTGCCAGCAAGACGGACAGTAATAGCAATCAGCCCCAGCATTTT. This encodes CASKTDSNSNQPQHF.

The chain uses TRBV18 and TRBJ2-5, with unresolved D. The V end was cut by 1 base, the J end by 6 bases, with 15 bases between. Per germline, CDR1 KGHSH and CDR2 LQKENI. The CDR3 is 15 amino acids. DNA for the CDR3: TGTGCCAGCTCACCACTACCGGTAGTCGAGAAGACCCAGTACTTC. This sequence encodes CASSPLPVVEKTQYF. Full variable domain (remainder filled in from reference TRBV18 and TRBJ2-5): NAGVMQNPRHLVRRRGQEARLRCSPMKGHSHVYWYRQLPEEGLKFMVYLQKENIIDESGMPKERFSAEFPKEGPSILRIQQVVRGDSAAYFCASSPLPVVEKTQYFGPGTRLLVL.

This rearrangement joins TRBV4-3 to TRBJ1-1; D is undetermined. The CDR3 contains 13 residues. Germline V CDR1 and CDR2: LGHNA, YSLEER. Trimming left V 0 bases short and J 11 bases short, with 13 bases between. The CDR3 loop reads CASSQDLRVHAFF. In DNA, the CDR3 is TGCGCCAGCAGCCAAGATCTTAGGGTTCATGCTTTCTTT.